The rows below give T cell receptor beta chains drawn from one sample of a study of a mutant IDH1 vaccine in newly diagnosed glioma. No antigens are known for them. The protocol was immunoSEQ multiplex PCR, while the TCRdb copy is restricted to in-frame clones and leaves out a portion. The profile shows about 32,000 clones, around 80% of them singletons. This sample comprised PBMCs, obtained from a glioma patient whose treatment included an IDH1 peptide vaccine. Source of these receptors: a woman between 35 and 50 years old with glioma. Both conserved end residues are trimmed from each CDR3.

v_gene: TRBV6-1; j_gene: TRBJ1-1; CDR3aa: ASRGDRDTEAF
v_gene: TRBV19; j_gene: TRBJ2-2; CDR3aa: ASMSTAPNTGELF
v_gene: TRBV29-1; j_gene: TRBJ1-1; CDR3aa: SVGPGQEGYTEAF
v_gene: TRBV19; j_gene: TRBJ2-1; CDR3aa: ASMGRENEQF
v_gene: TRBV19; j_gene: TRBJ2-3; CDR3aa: ASNPAGEGTDTQY
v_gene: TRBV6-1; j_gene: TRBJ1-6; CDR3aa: ASSDFPGFYSYNSPLH
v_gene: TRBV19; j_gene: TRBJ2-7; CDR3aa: ASRTDSYEQY
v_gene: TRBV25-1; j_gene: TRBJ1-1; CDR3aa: ASSGFRNTEAF
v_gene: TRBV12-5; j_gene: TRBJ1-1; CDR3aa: ASSGGNTEAF
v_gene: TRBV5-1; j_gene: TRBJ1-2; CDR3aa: ASSLIDGLGRGYT
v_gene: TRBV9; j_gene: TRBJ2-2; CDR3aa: ASSVGGLFTGELF
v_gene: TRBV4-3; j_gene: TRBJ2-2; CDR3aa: ASSHDRSRVVF
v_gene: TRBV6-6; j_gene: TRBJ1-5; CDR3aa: AASDPQGQRQPQH
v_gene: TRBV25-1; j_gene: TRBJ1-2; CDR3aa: ASSGQDMREGYT
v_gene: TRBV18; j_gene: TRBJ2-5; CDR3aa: ASSLSLASIPETQY
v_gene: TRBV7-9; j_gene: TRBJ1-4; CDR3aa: ASSPGQGSKSEKLF
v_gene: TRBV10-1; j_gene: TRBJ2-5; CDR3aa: ASSEATGGTETQY
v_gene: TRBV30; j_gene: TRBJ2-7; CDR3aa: AWSEDTVSEQY
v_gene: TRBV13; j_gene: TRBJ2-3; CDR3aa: ASSPRGQGGNTDTQY
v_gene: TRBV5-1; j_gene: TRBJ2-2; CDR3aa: ASSLDGTLTQGGTGELF
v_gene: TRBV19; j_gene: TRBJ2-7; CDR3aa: ASSIGSTYEQY
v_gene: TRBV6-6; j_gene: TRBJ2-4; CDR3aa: ASNVQGAKNIQY
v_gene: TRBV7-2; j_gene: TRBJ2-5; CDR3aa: ASSILNQETQY
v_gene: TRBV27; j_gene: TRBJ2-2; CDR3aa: ASTAGPGAGTGELF
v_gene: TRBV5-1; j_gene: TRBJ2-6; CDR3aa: ASAEGTGGSGANVLT
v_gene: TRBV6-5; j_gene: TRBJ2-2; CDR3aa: ASSYLGSGGTGELF
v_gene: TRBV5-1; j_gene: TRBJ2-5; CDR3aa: ASSLNTLGTQY
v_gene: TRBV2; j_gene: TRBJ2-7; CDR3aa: ASRGGTRPSYEQY
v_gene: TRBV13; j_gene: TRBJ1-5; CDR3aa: ASSLGGGANQPQH
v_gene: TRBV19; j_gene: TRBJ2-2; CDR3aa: AIPTTQTGNTGELF
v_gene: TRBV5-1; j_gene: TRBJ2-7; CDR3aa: ASSFQGNEQY
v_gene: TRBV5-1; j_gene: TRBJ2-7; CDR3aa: ASSQLGEQY
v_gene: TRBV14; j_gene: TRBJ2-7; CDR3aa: ASSFPSSPYEQY
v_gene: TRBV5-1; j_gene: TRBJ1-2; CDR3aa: ASSGQGTAYGYT
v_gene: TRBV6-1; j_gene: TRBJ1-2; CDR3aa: ASSESTADYGYT
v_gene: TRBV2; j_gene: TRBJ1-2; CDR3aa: AIDGSRGYT
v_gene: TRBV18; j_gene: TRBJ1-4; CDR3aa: ASSPSGVGGEKLF
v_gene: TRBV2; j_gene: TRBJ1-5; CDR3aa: ASSEPGRYSNQPQH
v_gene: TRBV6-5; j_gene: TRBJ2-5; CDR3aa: ASSYGIGRETQY
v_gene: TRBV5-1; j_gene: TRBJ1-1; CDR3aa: ASSGRTGQGYTEAF
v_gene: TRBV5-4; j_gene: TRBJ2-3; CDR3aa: ASSRLAGGSTDTQY
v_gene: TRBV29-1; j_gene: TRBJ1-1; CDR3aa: SVDLRQGTAEAF
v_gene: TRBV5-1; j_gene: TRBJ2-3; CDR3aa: ASSSDLTSGTDTQY